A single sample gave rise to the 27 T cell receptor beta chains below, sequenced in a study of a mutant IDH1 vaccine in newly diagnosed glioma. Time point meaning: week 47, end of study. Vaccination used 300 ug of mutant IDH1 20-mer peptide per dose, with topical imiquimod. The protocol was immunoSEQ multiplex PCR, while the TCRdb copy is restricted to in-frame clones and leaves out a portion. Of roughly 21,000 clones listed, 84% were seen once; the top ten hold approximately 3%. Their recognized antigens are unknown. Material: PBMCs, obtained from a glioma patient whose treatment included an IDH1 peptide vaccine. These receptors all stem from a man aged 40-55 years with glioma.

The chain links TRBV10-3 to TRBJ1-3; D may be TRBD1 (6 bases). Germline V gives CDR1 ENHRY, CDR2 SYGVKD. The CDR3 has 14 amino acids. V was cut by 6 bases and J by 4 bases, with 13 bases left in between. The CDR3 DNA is TGTGCCATCAGACCGACAGGTCACGGAAACACCATATATTTT. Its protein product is CAIRPTGHGNTIYF.

The chain's CDR3 is CASGGQGLRGGATEAFF. For the CDR3, the DNA is TGTGCCAGCGGGGGACAGGGTCTCAGGGGGGGGGCGACTGAAGCTTTCTTT. The rearrangement uses TRBV5-4 and TRBJ1-1; 9 nucleotides match TRBD1. Germline V lookup: CDR1 SGHNT, CDR2 YYREEE (reference sequence). Unmatched junction bases numbered 18, after V lost 7 bases and J lost 5 bases. The CDR3 runs 17 residues.

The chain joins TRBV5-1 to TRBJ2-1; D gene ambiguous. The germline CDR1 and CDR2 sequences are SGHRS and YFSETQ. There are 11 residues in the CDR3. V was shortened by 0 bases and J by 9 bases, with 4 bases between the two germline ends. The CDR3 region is CASSLAFEQFF. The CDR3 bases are TGCGCCAGCAGCTTGGCCTTTGAGCAGTTCTTC. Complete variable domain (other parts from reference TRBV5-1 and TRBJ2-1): KAGVTQTPRYLIKTRGQQVTLSCSPISGHRSVSWYQQTPGQGLQFLFEYFSETQRNKGNFPGRFSGRQFSNSRSEMNVSTLELGDSALYLCASSLAFEQFFGPGTRLTVL.

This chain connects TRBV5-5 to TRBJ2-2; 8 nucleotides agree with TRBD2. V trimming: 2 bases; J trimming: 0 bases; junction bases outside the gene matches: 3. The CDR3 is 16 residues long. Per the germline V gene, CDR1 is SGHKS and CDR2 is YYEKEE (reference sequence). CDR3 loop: CASSFLAGTNTGELFF. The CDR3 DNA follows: TGTGCCAGCAGCTTTTTAGCGGGAACGAACACCGGGGAGCTGTTTTTT.

The CDR3 DNA is TGTGCCAGCAGTTTGCGAGAATTGCCTTTTTCCTACGAGCAGTACTTC. This translates into CASSLRELPFSYEQYF. V is TRBV27 and J is TRBJ2-7, with D hard to call. V lost 3 bases and J lost 1, with 16 bases in between. From germline, CDR1 is MNHEY and CDR2 SMNVEV (reference sequence). The CDR3 has 16 residues.

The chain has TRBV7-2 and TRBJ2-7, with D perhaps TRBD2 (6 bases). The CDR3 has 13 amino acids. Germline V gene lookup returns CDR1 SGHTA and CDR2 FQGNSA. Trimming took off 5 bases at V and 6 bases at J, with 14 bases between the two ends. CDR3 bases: TGTGCCAGCAGCCAAACCCCGCGGGGCGAGCAGTACTTC. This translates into CASSQTPRGEQYF.

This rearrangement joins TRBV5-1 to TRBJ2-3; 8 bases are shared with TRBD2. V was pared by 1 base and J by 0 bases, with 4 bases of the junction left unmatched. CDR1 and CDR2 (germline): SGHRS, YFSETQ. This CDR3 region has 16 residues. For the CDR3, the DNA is TGCGCCAGCAGCTTGATCCCTAGCGGGAGCACAGATACGCAGTATTTT. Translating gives CASSLIPSGSTDTQYF.

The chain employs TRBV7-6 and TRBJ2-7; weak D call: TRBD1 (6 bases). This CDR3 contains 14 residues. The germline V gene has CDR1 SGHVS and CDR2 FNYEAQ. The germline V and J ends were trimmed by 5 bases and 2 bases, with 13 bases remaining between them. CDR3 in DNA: TGTGCCAGCAGCCCAACCGGACAGACCTACGAGCAGTACTTC. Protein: CASSPTGQTYEQYF.

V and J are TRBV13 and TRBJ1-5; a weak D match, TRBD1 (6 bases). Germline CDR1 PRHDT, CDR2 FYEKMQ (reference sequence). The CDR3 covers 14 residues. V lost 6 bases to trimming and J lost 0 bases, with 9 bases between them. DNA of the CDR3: TGTGCCAGCAGAACAGGGAATAGCAATCAGCCCCAGCATTTT. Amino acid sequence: CASRTGNSNQPQHF.

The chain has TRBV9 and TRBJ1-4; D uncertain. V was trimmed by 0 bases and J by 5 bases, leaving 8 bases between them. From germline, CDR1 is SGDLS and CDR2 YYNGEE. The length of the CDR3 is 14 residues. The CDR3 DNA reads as TGTGCCAGCAGCGTAGAGTGGACGAATGAAAAACTGTTTTTT. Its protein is CASSVEWTNEKLFF.

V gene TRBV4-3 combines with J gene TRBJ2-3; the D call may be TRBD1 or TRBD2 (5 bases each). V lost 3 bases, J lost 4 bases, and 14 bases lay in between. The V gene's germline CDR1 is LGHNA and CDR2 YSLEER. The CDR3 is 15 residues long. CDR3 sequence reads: CASSQGNPGPDTQYF. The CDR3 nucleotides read TGCGCCAGCAGCCAGGGGAACCCGGGACCAGATACGCAGTATTTT.

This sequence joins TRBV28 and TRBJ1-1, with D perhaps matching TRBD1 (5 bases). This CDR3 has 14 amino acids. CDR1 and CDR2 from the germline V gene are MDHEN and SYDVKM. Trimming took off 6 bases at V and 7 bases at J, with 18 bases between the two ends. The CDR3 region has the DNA TGTGCCAGCAGCCCCGGGGGGTTGAACGATGAAGCTTTCTTT. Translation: CASSPGGLNDEAFF.

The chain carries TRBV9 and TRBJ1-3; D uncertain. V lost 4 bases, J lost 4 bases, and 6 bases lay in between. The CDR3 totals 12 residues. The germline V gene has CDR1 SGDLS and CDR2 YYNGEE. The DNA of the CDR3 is TGTGCCAGCAGCCCACAGGGAAACACCATATATTTT. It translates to CASSPQGNTIYF.

CDR3 bases: TGTGCCAGCAGCTTCGAGCCCACAGATACGCAGTATTTT. Its protein product is CASSFEPTDTQYF. The chain has TRBV7-2 and TRBJ2-3; D not resolved. The V gene's germline CDR1 is SGHTA and CDR2 FQGNSA. With 3 bases removed from V and 2 bases from J, the gap between germline ends came to 6 bases. This CDR3 comprises 13 residues.

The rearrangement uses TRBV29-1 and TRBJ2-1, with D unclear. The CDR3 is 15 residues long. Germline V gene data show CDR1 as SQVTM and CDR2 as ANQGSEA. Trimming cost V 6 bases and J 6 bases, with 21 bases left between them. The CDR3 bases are TGCAGCGTCCCCCCCCCAGCCAACGACATCAATGAGCAGTTCTTC. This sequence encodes CSVPPPANDINEQFF.

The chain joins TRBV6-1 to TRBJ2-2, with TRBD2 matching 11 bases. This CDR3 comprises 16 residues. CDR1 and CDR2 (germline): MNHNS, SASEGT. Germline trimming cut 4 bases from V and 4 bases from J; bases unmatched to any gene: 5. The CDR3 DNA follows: TGTGCCAGCAGTGCATTTAGCGGGAGGGCCACCGGGGAGCTGTTTTTT. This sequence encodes CASSAFSGRATGELFF.

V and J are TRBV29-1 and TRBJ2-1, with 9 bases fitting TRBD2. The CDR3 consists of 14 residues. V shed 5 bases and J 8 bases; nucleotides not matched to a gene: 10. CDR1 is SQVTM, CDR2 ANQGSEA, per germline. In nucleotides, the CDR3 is TGCAGCGTTATTTTTCATCGGACTAGCGATGAGCAGTTCTTC. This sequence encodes CSVIFHRTSDEQFF.

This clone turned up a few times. As DNA, the CDR3 is TGTGCCAGTAGTTATAAAGGAGACCCAGATCAGCCCCAGCATTTT. Its translation: CASSYKGDPDQPQHF. The chain couples TRBV19 to TRBJ1-5; no firm D call. The CDR3 contains 15 residues. With 5 bases removed from V and 5 bases from J, the gap between germline ends came to 16 bases. Germline assignment: CDR1 LNHDA and CDR2 SQIVND (reference sequence).

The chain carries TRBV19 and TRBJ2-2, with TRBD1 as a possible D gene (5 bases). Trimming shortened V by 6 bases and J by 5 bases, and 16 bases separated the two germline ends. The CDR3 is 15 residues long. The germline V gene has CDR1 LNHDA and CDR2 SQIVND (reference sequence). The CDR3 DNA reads TGTGCCAGTAGCGATAGGGGCGGACCAACCGGGGAGCTGTTTTTT. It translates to CASSDRGGPTGELFF. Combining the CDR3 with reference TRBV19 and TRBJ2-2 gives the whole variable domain DGGITQSPKYLFRKEGQNVTLSCEQNLNHDAMYWYRQDPGQGLRLIYYSQIVNDFQKGDIAEGYSVSREKKESFPLTVTSAQKNPTAFYLCASSDRGGPTGELFFGEGSRLTVL.

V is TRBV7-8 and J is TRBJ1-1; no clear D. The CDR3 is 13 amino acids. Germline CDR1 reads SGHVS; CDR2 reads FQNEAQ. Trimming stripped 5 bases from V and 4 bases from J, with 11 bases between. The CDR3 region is CASSLRPRTEAFF. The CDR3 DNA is TGTGCCAGCAGCCTGAGGCCACGCACTGAAGCTTTCTTT. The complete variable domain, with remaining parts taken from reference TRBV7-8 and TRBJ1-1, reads GAGVSQSPRYKVAKRGQDVALRCDPISGHVSLFWYQQALGQGPEFLTYFQNEAQLDKSGLPSDRFFAERPEGSVSTLKIQRTQQEDSAVYLCASSLRPRTEAFFGQGTRLTVV.

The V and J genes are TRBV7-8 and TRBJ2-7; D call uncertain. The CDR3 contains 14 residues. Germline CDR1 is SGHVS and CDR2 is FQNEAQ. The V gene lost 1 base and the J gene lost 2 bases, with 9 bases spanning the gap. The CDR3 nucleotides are TGTGCCAGCAGCTTAGGAGGAGTTACCTACGAGCAGTACTTC. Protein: CASSLGGVTYEQYF.

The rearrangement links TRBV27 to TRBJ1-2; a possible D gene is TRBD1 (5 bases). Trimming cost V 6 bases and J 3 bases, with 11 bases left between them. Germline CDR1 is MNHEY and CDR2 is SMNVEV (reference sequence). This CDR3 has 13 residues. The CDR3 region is CASREGSYYGYTF. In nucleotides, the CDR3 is TGTGCCAGCAGAGAGGGGTCGTACTATGGCTACACCTTC.

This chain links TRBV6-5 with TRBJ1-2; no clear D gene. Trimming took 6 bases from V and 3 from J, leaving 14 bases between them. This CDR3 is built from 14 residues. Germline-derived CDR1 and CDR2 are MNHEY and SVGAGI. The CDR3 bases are TGTGCCAGCAGGAAAGGGATCACACACTATGGCTACACCTTC. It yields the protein CASRKGITHYGYTF.

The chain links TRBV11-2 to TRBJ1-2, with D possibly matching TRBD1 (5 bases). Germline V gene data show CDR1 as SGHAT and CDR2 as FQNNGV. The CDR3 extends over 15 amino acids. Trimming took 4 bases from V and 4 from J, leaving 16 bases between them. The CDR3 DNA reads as TGTGCCAGCAGCTCAGCAGGGAATGGGCGCTATGGCTACACCTTC. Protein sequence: CASSSAGNGRYGYTF.

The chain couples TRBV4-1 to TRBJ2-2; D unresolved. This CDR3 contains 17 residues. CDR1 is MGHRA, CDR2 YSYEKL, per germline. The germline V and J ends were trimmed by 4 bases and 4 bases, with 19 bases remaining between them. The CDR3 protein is CASSPSSRFGSTGELFF. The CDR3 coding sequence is TGCGCCAGCAGCCCTTCATCAAGGTTTGGGTCCACCGGGGAGCTGTTTTTT.

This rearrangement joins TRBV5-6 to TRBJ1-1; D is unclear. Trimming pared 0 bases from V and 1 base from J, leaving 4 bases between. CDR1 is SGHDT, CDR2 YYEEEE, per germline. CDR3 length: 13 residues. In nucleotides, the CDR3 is TGTGCCAGCAGCTTGGTTCGGAACACTGAAGCTTTCTTT. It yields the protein CASSLVRNTEAFF.

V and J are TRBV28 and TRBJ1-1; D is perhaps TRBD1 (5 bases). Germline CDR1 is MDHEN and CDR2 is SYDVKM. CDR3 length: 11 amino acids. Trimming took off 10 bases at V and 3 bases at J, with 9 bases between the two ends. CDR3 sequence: CATTQDTEAFF. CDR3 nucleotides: TGTGCCACCACACAGGACACTGAAGCTTTCTTT.